These T cell receptor beta chains were read from a single sample in a study of response to subunit inactivated influenza vaccine. MiXCR, run by TCRdb on the RT-PCR reads, gives a single entry per CDR3 protein. The table lists some 850,000 distinct CDR3 sequences, about 18% of them singletons, with 9.5% to 13% in the top ten. Sequencing was performed on PBMCs from blood, taken 5 days after vaccination. These receptors were obtained from a man aged 45-60 years who received an inactivated influenza vaccine. Each CDR3 is given with its conserved first and last residue. A D gene is named only where the DNA matches it firmly. Size values are once, few and many counts, or a class for expanded clones, and some rows have none.

TRBJ2-7 | TRBD2 | TRBV27 | few | CASSFGTSPTEQYF | TGTGCCAGCAGTTTCGGGACTAGCCCTACTGAGCAGTACTTC
TRBJ2-1 | - | TRBV5-1 | - | CASSLGRGRVMYNEQFF | TGCGCCAGCAGCTTGGGCCGTGGCAGGGTGATGTACAATGAGCAGTTCTTC
TRBJ2-1 | TRBD1 | TRBV12-3/TRBV12-4 | few | CASSHKGQGGSYNEQFF | TGTGCCAGCAGCCACAAGGGACAGGGGGGCTCCTACAATGAGCAGTTCTTC
TRBJ1-4 | - | TRBV5-6 | few | CASSRIAVNEKLFF | TGTGCCAGCAGCCGGATTGCAGTTAATGAAAAACTGTTTTTT
TRBJ1-2 | - | TRBV11-2 | - | CASSLVVSGTYGYTF | TGTGCCAGCAGCTTAGTCGTTTCAGGGACCTATGGCTACACCTTC
TRBJ2-1 | TRBD2 | TRBV24-1 | - | CATSERGAGGANYNEQFF | TGTGCCACCAGTGAGAGAGGGGCCGGGGGGGCTAACTACAATGAGCAGTTCTTC
TRBJ2-1 | - | TRBV6-2/TRBV6-3 | once | CASSWGDPRSYNEQFF | TGTGCCAGCAGTTGGGGGGATCCTCGCTCCTACAATGAGCAGTTCTTC
TRBJ2-2 | TRBD2 | TRBV20-1 | - | CSARTSGAYTGELFF | TGCAGTGCTCGAACTAGCGGCGCCTACACCGGGGAGCTGTTTTTT
TRBJ2-4 | - | TRBV7-2 | few | CASSFSQGGNIQYF | TGTGCCAGCAGCTTTAGCCAGGGAGGAAACATTCAGTACTTC
TRBJ1-6 | - | TRBV2 | - | CASSDSSYYNSPLHF | TGTGCCAGCAGTGATTCCAGTTACTATAATTCACCCCTCCACTTT
TRBJ1-1 | - | TRBV12-3/TRBV12-4 | few | CASSLVGTWGRQSEAFF | TGTGCCAGCAGTTTAGTCGGGACGTGGGGTCGACAGTCTGAAGCTTTCTTT
TRBJ2-7 | - | TRBV10-3 | few | CAITNSIYEQYF | TGTGCCATCACCAATTCGATCTACGAGCAGTACTTC
TRBJ2-7 | TRBD1 | TRBV5-1 | few | CASSPLIGGHEQYF | TGCGCCAGCAGCCCCTTAATAGGGGGCCACGAGCAGTACTTC
TRBJ2-4 | TRBD1 | TRBV7-9 | - | CASSLGRDRLLQYF | TGTGCCAGCAGCTTAGGCAGGGACAGGCTGCTGCAGTACTTC
TRBJ2-2 | TRBD1 | TRBV29-1 | - | CSALGQGINGELFF | TGCAGCGCCCTCGGACAGGGGATCAACGGGGAGCTGTTTTTT
TRBJ2-3 | TRBD1 | TRBV9 | - | CASSPRRDRGSDTQYF | TGTGCCAGCAGCCCGCGCCGGGACAGGGGATCAGATACGCAGTATTTT
TRBJ1-1 | - | TRBV4-3 | - | CASSQVHLASAEAFF | TGCGCCAGCAGCCAAGTTCACTTGGCCTCCGCTGAAGCTTTCTTT
TRBJ2-1 | - | TRBV24-1 | - | CATSEGIYVDEQFF | TGTGCCACCAGTGAGGGGATTTACGTCGATGAGCAGTTCTTC
TRBJ2-7 | - | TRBV12-3/TRBV12-4 | - | CASSSWGRGTEQYF | TGTGCCAGCAGTTCATGGGGGCGGGGAACCGAGCAGTACTTC
TRBJ2-2 | TRBD2 | TRBV7-9 | - | CATRGGDTGELFF | TGTGCCACCCGGGGAGGGGACACCGGGGAGCTGTTTTTT
TRBJ1-1 | - | TRBV27 | few | CASSVWGRRNTEAFF | TGTGCCAGCAGTGTGTGGGGTAGGCGGAACACTGAAGCTTTCTTT
TRBJ2-7 | TRBD2 | TRBV4-1 | once | CASSQAALAGDIYEQYF | TGCGCCAGCAGCCAAGCCGCCCTAGCGGGAGATATCTACGAGCAGTACTTC
TRBJ2-3 | - | TRBV20-1 | few | CSASVRREEDTQYF | TGCAGTGCTAGTGTAAGGAGGGAAGAAGATACGCAGTATTTT
TRBJ2-2 | TRBD2 | TRBV20-1 | - | CSASPGGAAGELFF | TGCAGTGCTAGCCCCGGGGGGGCTGCCGGGGAGCTGTTTTTT
TRBJ2-3 | - | TRBV4-1 | - | CASSRKERTDTQYF | TGCGCCAGCAGCCGAAAGGAACGCACAGATACGCAGTATTTT
TRBJ1-6 | - | TRBV4-3 | - | CASSQAMLSPLHF | TGCGCCAGCAGCCAAGCGATGTTATCACCCCTCCACTTT
TRBJ2-2 | - | TRBV12-3/TRBV12-4 | many | CASSLAPSGSNTGELFF | TGTGCCAGCAGTTTAGCGCCAAGCGGATCGAACACCGGGGAGCTGTTTTTT
TRBJ2-1 | - | TRBV29-1 | many | CSVEVPTGYGEQFF | TGCAGCGTTGAAGTCCCTACAGGGTACGGTGAGCAGTTCTTC
TRBJ2-1 | TRBD1 | TRBV7-2 | few | CASSLGQGLNEQFF | TGTGCCAGCAGCTTAGGACAGGGGCTCAATGAGCAGTTCTTC
TRBJ2-3 | TRBD2 | TRBV6-2/TRBV6-3 | few | CASNTGTSGVGGTDTQYF | TGTGCCAGCAATACCGGGACTAGCGGGGTTGGCGGAACAGATACGCAGTATTTT
TRBJ1-2 | - | TRBV7-9 | few | CASSEGARAGHGYTF | TGTGCCAGCAGCGAGGGAGCCAGGGCAGGGCATGGCTACACCTTC
TRBJ1-1 | - | TRBV4-1 | - | CASSQDLGMGVNTEAFF | TGCGCCAGCAGCCAAGATCTGGGGATGGGGGTGAACACTGAAGCTTTCTTT
TRBJ2-5 | - | TRBV29-1 | - | CSVESPGGLPQETQYF | TGCAGCGTTGAATCGCCAGGGGGGCTACCTCAAGAGACCCAGTACTTC
TRBJ2-1 | TRBD2 | TRBV6-2/TRBV6-3 | few | CASSPGTSGSRKFF | TGTGCCAGCAGTCCCGGGACTAGCGGGAGTCGTAAGTTCTTC
TRBJ2-3 | - | TRBV6-5 | - | CASSYLATTSTDTQYF | TGTGCCAGCAGTTACCTCGCGACCACTAGCACAGATACGCAGTATTTT
TRBJ1-6 | TRBD1 | TRBV27 | - | CASSLVGTGGSHLHF | TGTGCCAGCAGTTTAGTCGGGACAGGGGGTTCACACCTCCACTTT
TRBJ1-2 | TRBD1 | TRBV6-1 | many | CASSRQGGDYGYTF | TGTGCCAGCAGTAGGCAGGGGGGGGACTATGGCTACACCTTC
TRBJ2-1 | TRBD2 | TRBV6-2/TRBV6-3 | few | CASSYSGRGDYNEQFF | TGTGCCAGCAGTTACTCTGGTCGGGGGGACTACAATGAGCAGTTCTTC
TRBJ1-5 | - | TRBV27 | - | CASSAQQNNQPQHF | TGTGCCAGCAGTGCCCAACAGAACAATCAGCCCCAGCATTTT
TRBJ2-2 | TRBD1 | TRBV6-5 | - | CASSYSRQGFSGELFF | TGTGCCAGCAGTTACTCGAGACAGGGGTTCAGCGGGGAGCTGTTTTTT
TRBJ1-1 | TRBD1 | TRBV29-1 | - | CSAIYYPPGQGATEAFF | TGCAGCGCGATCTATTACCCTCCGGGACAGGGGGCGACTGAAGCTTTCTTT
TRBJ1-1 | - | TRBV6-5 | - | CASSYFFIPLRRGGTEAFF | TGTGCCAGCAGTTACTTTTTCATCCCGCTTAGGCGGGGAGGGACTGAAGCTTTCTTT
TRBJ2-5 | - | TRBV20-1 | - | CSARRDPGSAETQYF | TGCAGTGCTAGAAGGGACCCCGGCAGTGCGGAGACCCAGTACTTC
TRBJ2-2 | - | TRBV5-1 | few | CASSLASAGELFF | TGCGCCAGCAGCTTGGCCTCGGCCGGGGAGCTCTTTTTT
TRBJ2-3 | - | TRBV20-1 | few | CSSQGYSSTDTQYF | TGCAGTTCCCAGGGATATTCTAGCACAGATACGCAGTATTTT
TRBJ1-2 | - | TRBV6-5 | - | CASSYTLGLSRGYTF | TGTGCCAGCAGTTACACCCTGGGCCTTTCGCGGGGCTACACCTTC
TRBJ2-7 | - | TRBV10-2 | many | CASSGLLAGEQYF | TGCGCCAGCAGTGGGCTTTTAGCAGGCGAGCAGTACTTC
TRBJ2-3 | - | TRBV7-7 | - | CASSRAGLSTDTQYF | TGTGCCAGCAGCCGTGCGGGACTGAGCACAGATACGCAGTATTTT